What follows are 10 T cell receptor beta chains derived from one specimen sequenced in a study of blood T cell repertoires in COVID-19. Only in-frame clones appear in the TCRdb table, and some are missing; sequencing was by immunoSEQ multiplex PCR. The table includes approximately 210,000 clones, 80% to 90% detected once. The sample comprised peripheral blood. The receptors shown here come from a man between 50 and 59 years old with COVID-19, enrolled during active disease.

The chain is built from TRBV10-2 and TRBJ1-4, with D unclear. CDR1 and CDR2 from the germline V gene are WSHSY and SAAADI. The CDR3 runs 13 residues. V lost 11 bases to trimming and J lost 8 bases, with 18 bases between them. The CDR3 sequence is CASNRGEGEKLFF. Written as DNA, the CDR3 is TGCGCCTCCAACCGCGGGGAAGGGGAAAAACTGTTTTTT.

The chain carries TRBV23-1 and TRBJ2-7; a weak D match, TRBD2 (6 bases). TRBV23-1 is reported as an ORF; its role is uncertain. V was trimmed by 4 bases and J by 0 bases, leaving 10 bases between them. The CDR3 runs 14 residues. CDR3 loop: CASSPTGSSYEQYF. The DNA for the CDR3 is TGCGCCAGCAGTCCAACCGGGAGCTCCTACGAGCAGTACTTC.

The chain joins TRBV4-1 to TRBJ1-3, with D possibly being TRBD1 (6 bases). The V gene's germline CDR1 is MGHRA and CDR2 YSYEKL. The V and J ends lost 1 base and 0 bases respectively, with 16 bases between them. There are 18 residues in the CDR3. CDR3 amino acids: CASSQVREGDYSGNTIYF. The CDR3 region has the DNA TGCGCCAGCAGCCAAGTCAGGGAGGGGGACTACTCTGGAAACACCATATATTTT.

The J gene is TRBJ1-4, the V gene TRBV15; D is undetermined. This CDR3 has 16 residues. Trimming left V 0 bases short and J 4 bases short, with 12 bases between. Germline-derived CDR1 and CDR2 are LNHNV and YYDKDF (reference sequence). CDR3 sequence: CATSRDRGSLNEKLFF. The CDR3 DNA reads TGTGCCACCAGCAGAGATCGTGGGAGCCTTAATGAAAAACTGTTTTTT.

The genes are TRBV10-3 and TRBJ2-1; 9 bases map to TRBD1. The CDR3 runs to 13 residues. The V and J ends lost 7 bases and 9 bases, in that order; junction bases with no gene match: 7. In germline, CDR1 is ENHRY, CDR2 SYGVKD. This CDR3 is CAIKTGQGSEQFF. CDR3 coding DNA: TGTGCCATCAAAACGGGACAGGGAAGTGAGCAGTTCTTC.

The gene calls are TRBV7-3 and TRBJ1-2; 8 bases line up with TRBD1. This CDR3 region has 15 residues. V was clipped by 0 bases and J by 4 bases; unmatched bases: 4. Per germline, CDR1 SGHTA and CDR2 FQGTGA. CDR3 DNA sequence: TGTGCCAGCAGCTTAACGACGACAGGGGTCTATGGCTACACCTTC. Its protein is CASSLTTTGVYGYTF. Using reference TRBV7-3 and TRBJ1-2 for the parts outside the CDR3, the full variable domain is GAGVSQTPSNKVTEKGKYVELRCDPISGHTALYWYRQSLGQGPEFLIYFQGTGAADDSGLPNDRFFAVRPEGSVSTLKIQRTERGDSAVYLCASSLTTTGVYGYTFGSGTRLTVV.

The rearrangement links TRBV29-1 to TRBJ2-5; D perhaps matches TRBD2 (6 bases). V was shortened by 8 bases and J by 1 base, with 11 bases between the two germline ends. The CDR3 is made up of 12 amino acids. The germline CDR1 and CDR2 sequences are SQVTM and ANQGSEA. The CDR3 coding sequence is TGCAGCTGGAGGGTAACCCAAGAGACCCAGTACTTC. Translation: CSWRVTQETQYF. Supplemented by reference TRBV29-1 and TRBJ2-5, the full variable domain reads SAVISQKPSRDICQRGTSLTIQCQVDSQVTMMFWYRQQPGQSLTLIATANQGSEATYESGFVIDKFPISRPNLTFSTLTVSNMSPEDSSIYLCSWRVTQETQYFGPGTRLLVL.

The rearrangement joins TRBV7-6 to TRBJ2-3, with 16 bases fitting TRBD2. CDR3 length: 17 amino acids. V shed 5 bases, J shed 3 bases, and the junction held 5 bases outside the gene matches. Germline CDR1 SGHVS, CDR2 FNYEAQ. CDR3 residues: CASSLGLAGGQTDTQYF. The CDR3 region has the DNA TGTGCCAGCAGCCTGGGACTAGCGGGAGGGCAAACAGATACGCAGTATTTT.

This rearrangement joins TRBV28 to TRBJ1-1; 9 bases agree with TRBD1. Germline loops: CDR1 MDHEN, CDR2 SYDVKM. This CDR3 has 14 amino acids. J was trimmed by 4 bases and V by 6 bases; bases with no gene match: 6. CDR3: CASRAGTGLTEAFF. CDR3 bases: TGTGCCAGCAGGGCCGGGACAGGGCTCACTGAAGCTTTCTTT.

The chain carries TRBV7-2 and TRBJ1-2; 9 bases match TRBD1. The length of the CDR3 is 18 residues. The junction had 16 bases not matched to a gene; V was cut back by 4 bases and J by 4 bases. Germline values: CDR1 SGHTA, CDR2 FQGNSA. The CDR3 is CASSSRPNTGGGSYGYTF. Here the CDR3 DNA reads TGTGCCAGCAGCTCACGACCAAATACAGGGGGCGGAAGCTATGGCTACACCTTC.